One and the same sample provided the 3 T cell receptor beta chains below, sequenced in a study of T cell repertoires in cytomegalovirus infection. A single record per CDR3 protein comes from TCRdb applying MiXCR to the reads. The sample has hundreds of thousands of distinct CDR3 sequences, 15% to 20% seen once; the top ten hold approximately 12%. Sequencing was performed on PBMCs. These receptors were obtained from a human donor in good health (CMV status not recorded). Some clones in this sample may be carry-over from other donors' samples.

This clonotype was seen a handful of times. The rearrangement uses TRBV7-9 and TRBJ2-7; D is uncertain. The germline V gene encodes CDR1 SEHNR and CDR2 FQNEAQ (reference sequence). The V end was cut by 6 bases, the J end by 1 base, with 10 bases between. CDR3 length: 13 residues. Written as DNA, the CDR3 is TGTGCCAGCAGTGCCTCAGGATCCTACGAGCAGTACTTC. As protein: CASSASGSYEQYF.

This clonotype has more than one count but fewer than ten. V and J are TRBV29-1 and TRBJ1-5; no reliable D call. CDR1 and CDR2 from the germline V gene are SQVTM and ANQGSEA. The CDR3 is 14 amino acids. The V and J ends lost 6 bases and 3 bases respectively, with 15 bases between them. DNA for the CDR3: TGCAGCGTGGCGGCTGGCCAATTCAATCAGCCCCAGCATTTT. It encodes CSVAAGQFNQPQHF.

In this sample, this clonotype turned up a few times. This chain uses TRBV6-5 with TRBJ2-7; D is tentatively TRBD1 or TRBD2 (5 bases each). CDR1 is MNHEY, CDR2 SVGAGI, per germline. V lost 0 bases to trimming and J lost 7 bases, with 19 bases between them. The length of the CDR3 is 16 residues. As DNA, the CDR3 is TGTGCCAGCAGTTACTCCGGCCCCGGAGGAAGGGGAGAGCAGTACTTC. Translation: CASSYSGPGGRGEQYF.